The present entry profiles one T cell receptor beta chain with its context. These data originate in a study of T and B cells in COVID-19 patients. BIOMED2 TRB-A/B primer pools were used in multiplex TRB PCR. Each CDR3 protein gets one entry after TCRdb re-called the multiplex PCR reads with MiXCR. This sample has roughly 15,000 distinct CDR3 sequences, with roughly 29% found just once. Trimming removed 4 bases from V and 1 base from J; junction bases left unmatched: 1. The germline V gene encodes CDR1 KGHSH and CDR2 LQKENI. The CDR3 runs 15 residues. TRB was amplified from around 250-460 ng of blood genomic DNA.

Sequences were obtained from blood. This receptor was taken from a human donor who had recovered from COVID-19. The chain couples TRBV18 to TRBJ2-2; TRBD1 matches 9 bases. CDR3 DNA sequence: TGTGCCAGCTCACTGGGACAGGGGAACACCGGGGAGCTGTTTTTT. Amino acids: CASSLGQGNTGELFF.